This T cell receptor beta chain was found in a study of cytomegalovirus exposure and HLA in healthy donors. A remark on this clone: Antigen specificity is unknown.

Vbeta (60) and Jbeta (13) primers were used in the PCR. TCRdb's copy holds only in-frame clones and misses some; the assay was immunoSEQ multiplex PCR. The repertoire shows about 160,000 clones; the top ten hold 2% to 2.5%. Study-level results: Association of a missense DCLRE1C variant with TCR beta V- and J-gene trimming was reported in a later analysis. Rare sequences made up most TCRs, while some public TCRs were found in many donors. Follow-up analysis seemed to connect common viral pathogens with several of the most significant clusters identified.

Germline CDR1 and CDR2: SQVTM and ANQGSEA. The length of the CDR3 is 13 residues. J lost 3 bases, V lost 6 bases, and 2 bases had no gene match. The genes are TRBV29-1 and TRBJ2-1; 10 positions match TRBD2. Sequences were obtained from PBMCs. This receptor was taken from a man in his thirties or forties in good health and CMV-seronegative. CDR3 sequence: CSVGTSDYNEQFF. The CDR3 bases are TGCAGCGTGGGGACTAGCGACTACAATGAGCAGTTCTTC.